The source of this T cell receptor beta chain is a study of blood T cell repertoires in COVID-19. This clone was recorded once. Clones were read by immunoSEQ multiplex PCR, and TCRdb kept only the in-frame ones, dropping some. The sample contains some 300,000 clones, 75% to 90% of which appear only once. Patients of the Seattle cohort, enrolled during active infection, were followed longitudinally. Germline values: CDR1 GTSNPN, CDR2 SVGIG (reference sequence). The CDR3 sequence is 13 residues long. V lost 4 bases and J 4 bases, leaving 11 bases between the germline ends. Material for sequencing was peripheral blood. The chain joins TRBV30 to TRBJ1-5; D is perhaps TRBD1 (6 bases). This TCR was recovered from a woman between 50 and 59 years old with COVID-19, enrolled during active disease. The CDR3 is CAWTRDKNQPQHF. Here the CDR3 DNA reads TGTGCCTGGACCAGGGACAAGAATCAGCCCCAGCATTTT.